Detailed here is one T cell receptor (beta chain). Its antigen is undetermined. These data are taken from a study of OX40 agonist ivuxolimab in advanced cancers. For the study at large: Recorded diagnoses for dose-escalation patients were hepatocellular carcinoma, melanoma, renal cell or head and neck cancer. Overall study results and limits: Normalized T-cell clonal expansion was also low in some nonresponders.

The data were produced by immunoSEQ multiplex PCR, yet TCRdb's version contains in-frame clones alone and is incomplete. The sample shows approximately 90,000 clones, around 87% of them seen only once. This clonotype was sampled from an adult with an advanced solid tumor such as melanoma, head and neck, liver or kidney cancer. The sequences come from CD4+ or CD8+ T cells sorted from blood, collected in a trial of the OX40 agonist ivuxolimab.

The CDR3 DNA is TGTGCCAACAGGGACAGGTTCTACGAGCAGTACTTC. Translating it yields CANRDRFYEQYF. The chain is built from TRBV28 and TRBJ2-7, with 8 nucleotides matching TRBD1. This CDR3 spans 12 amino acids. The V segment lost 10 bases and the J segment 3 bases; nucleotides outside the gene matches: 5. Germline values: CDR1 MDHEN, CDR2 SYDVKM.